What follows describes a single T cell receptor beta chain. Antigen: not known. TCRdb re-called the PCR reads through MiXCR, storing one row per CDR3 protein. The repertoire consists of about 640,000 distinct CDR3 sequences, with approximately 20% occurring once and the leading ten covering under 0.95%. This sample is drawn from a study of molecular identifiers for immune sequencing clone quantification. The overall study: Replicate RNA came from approximately 20,000 or 98,000 naive CD8 cells and was split five ways, and four parts were sequenced.

As CD8+CD4-CCR7+CD45RA+ cells, naive CD8 T cells were sorted. The CDR3 has 15 amino acids. V lost 8 bases, J lost 8 bases, and 13 bases stayed unmatched. Germline V gene sequence: CDR1 LNHNV, CDR2 YYDKDF (reference sequence). Study-level findings and limits: Amid roughly 1 million naive cells, spiked Jurkat TCR RNA from one cell was reportedly still detectable.

This clonotype originated in a human donor in good health. Some libraries in this study had Jurkat cell RNA spiked in. The source material was naive CD8+ T cells from blood, with Jurkat cell RNA spiked in. The subset is: FACS-sorted CD8+CD4-CCR7+CD45RA+ naive T cells. This sequence joins TRBV15 and TRBJ2-1; 9 bases line up with TRBD2. CDR3 in amino acids: CATRTGLAPLDEQFF. In DNA form, the CDR3 reads TGTGCCACCCGTACCGGACTAGCGCCGTTGGATGAGCAGTTCTTC.